This T cell receptor (beta chain) was found in a study of CDR3 diversity in severe acne. One entry per CDR3 protein results from TCRdb running MiXCR on the PCR reads. Of 89,000 or so distinct CDR3 sequences listed, roughly half are singletons. The germline CDR1 and CDR2 sequences are MNHEY and SVGAGI. The V segment lost 11 bases and the J segment 2 bases; nucleotides outside the gene matches: 3. The length of the CDR3 is 12 residues. The V gene is TRBV6-5, the J gene TRBJ1-2; 9 nucleotides line up with TRBD1. The specimen was blood. This sequence was found in a male donor in good health, serving as a control. The CDR3 loop is CAGGTGNYGYTF. The CDR3 DNA follows: TGTGCCGGGGGGACAGGGAACTATGGCTACACCTTC.